The rows below give T cell receptor beta chains drawn from one sample of a study of spatial heterogeneity in lung cancer. TCRdb ran MiXCR on the 5' RACE reads and lists one entry per CDR3 protein. The sample has about 16,000 distinct CDR3 sequences, about 5.8% seen once; the top ten hold under 13%. The specimen comprised lung tumor tissue, sampled at surgery. These receptors all stem from a female donor with early-stage non-small cell lung cancer. Each CDR3 is given with its conserved first and last residue. Each record gives: D gene, J gene, V gene, clone size, CDR3 protein, CDR3 DNA. The D gene is left open where the match is weak. The listing skips clone size in some rows; elsewhere it reads once, few, many or a size class.

d_call: NA
j_call: TRBJ1-1
v_call: TRBV5-1
clone_size: few
cdr3_aa: CASSWVGQGGYAFF
cdr3_nt: TGCGCCAGCAGCTGGGTGGGTCAGGGAGGTTACGCTTTCTTT

d_call: TRBD1
j_call: TRBJ1-5
v_call: TRBV2
clone_size: NA
cdr3_aa: CASRDRVSNQSQHF
cdr3_nt: TGTGCCAGCAGGGACAGGGTGAGCAATCAGTCCCAGCATTTT

d_call: NA
j_call: TRBJ1-5
v_call: TRBV10-3
clone_size: many
cdr3_aa: CATTDSSGTNQPQHF
cdr3_nt: TGTGCCACGACGGACAGCTCAGGTACAAATCAGCCCCAGCATTTT

d_call: NA
j_call: TRBJ2-3
v_call: TRBV10-3
clone_size: NA
cdr3_aa: CAIGTGQLGTDTQYF
cdr3_nt: TGTGCCATCGGTACAGGGCAATTGGGTACAGATACGCAGTATTTT

d_call: TRBD2
j_call: TRBJ2-1
v_call: TRBV5-5
clone_size: few
cdr3_aa: CASSQIAGSSYNEQFF
cdr3_nt: TGTGCCAGCAGCCAAATAGCGGGCAGCTCCTACAATGAGCAGTTCTTC

d_call: NA
j_call: TRBJ2-7
v_call: TRBV27
clone_size: many
cdr3_aa: CASSPTPWATYEQYF
cdr3_nt: TGTGCCAGCAGTCCCACCCCCTGGGCCACCTACGAGCAGTACTTC

d_call: TRBD2
j_call: TRBJ2-6
v_call: TRBV27
clone_size: many
cdr3_aa: CASSKTSGRGVGANVLTF
cdr3_nt: TGTGCCAGCAGTAAGACTAGCGGGAGAGGGGTTGGGGCCAACGTCCTGACTTTC

d_call: NA
j_call: TRBJ2-2
v_call: TRBV20-1
clone_size: many
cdr3_aa: CSARDRNTGELFF
cdr3_nt: TGCAGTGCTAGGGACAGAAACACCGGGGAGCTGTTTTTT

d_call: NA
j_call: TRBJ1-6
v_call: TRBV25-1
clone_size: NA
cdr3_aa: CASTPSAVGNSPLHF
cdr3_nt: TGTGCCAGCACCCCAAGTGCAGTTGGGAATTCACCCCTCCACTTT

d_call: NA
j_call: TRBJ2-5
v_call: TRBV9
clone_size: medium-sized
cdr3_aa: CASSVGGQEETQYF
cdr3_nt: TGTGCCAGCAGCGTCGGGGGTCAAGAGGAGACCCAGTACTTC

d_call: NA
j_call: TRBJ1-1
v_call: TRBV29-1
clone_size: many
cdr3_aa: CSVEEGFFEAFF
cdr3_nt: TGCAGCGTTGAGGAGGGTTTTTTCGAAGCTTTCTTT

d_call: TRBD1
j_call: TRBJ1-2
v_call: TRBV15
clone_size: many
cdr3_aa: CATSRDTGGSGYGYTF
cdr3_nt: TGTGCCACCAGCAGAGATACAGGGGGCTCTGGCTATGGCTACACCTTC

d_call: NA
j_call: TRBJ2-1
v_call: TRBV19
clone_size: NA
cdr3_aa: CASRLTYNEQFF
cdr3_nt: TGTGCCAGCCGGTTAACTTACAATGAGCAGTTCTTC

d_call: NA
j_call: TRBJ2-1
v_call: TRBV9
clone_size: many
cdr3_aa: CASSVERQAYNEQFF
cdr3_nt: TGTGCCAGCAGCGTAGAGCGGCAAGCCTACAATGAGCAGTTCTTC

d_call: TRBD1
j_call: TRBJ1-4
v_call: TRBV5-5
clone_size: few
cdr3_aa: CASSADRPSNEKLFF
cdr3_nt: TGTGCCAGCAGCGCGGACAGGCCTTCAAATGAAAAACTGTTTTTT

d_call: NA
j_call: TRBJ2-7
v_call: TRBV5-1
clone_size: many
cdr3_aa: CASSLREDGEQYF
cdr3_nt: TGCGCCAGCAGCTTGAGGGAGGACGGCGAGCAGTACTTC

d_call: NA
j_call: TRBJ1-1
v_call: TRBV27
clone_size: many
cdr3_aa: CASSWIDSMNTEAFF
cdr3_nt: TGTGCCAGCAGTTGGATAGACAGTATGAACACTGAAGCTTTCTTT

d_call: NA
j_call: TRBJ2-1
v_call: TRBV19
clone_size: many
cdr3_aa: CASSPSPSSYNEQFF
cdr3_nt: TGTGCCAGTAGCCCGAGCCCAAGCTCCTACAATGAGCAGTTCTTC

d_call: NA
j_call: TRBJ2-3
v_call: TRBV20-1
clone_size: medium-sized
cdr3_aa: CSAPLGDTQYF
cdr3_nt: TGCAGTGCTCCACTAGGGGATACGCAGTATTTT

d_call: TRBD1
j_call: TRBJ2-5
v_call: TRBV12-3/TRBV12-4
clone_size: NA
cdr3_aa: CASGQGAETQYF
cdr3_nt: TGTGCCAGCGGACAGGGAGCCGAGACCCAGTACTTC

d_call: NA
j_call: TRBJ2-7
v_call: TRBV29-1
clone_size: many
cdr3_aa: CSVPVGRAPYEQYF
cdr3_nt: TGCAGCGTGCCCGTGGGCAGGGCTCCCTACGAGCAGTACTTC

d_call: NA
j_call: TRBJ2-3
v_call: TRBV2
clone_size: NA
cdr3_aa: CASTGTLTTDTQYF
cdr3_nt: TGTGCCAGCACCGGGACACTTACCACAGATACGCAGTATTTT

d_call: TRBD1
j_call: TRBJ2-1
v_call: TRBV11-1
clone_size: many
cdr3_aa: CASSPRPGTGNDNEQFF
cdr3_nt: TGTGCCAGCAGCCCGCGTCCCGGGACAGGGAACGACAATGAGCAGTTCTTC

d_call: NA
j_call: TRBJ1-6
v_call: TRBV27
clone_size: few
cdr3_aa: CASSLGGYNSPLHF
cdr3_nt: TGTGCCAGCAGTTTAGGCGGGTATAATTCACCCCTCCACTTT

d_call: NA
j_call: TRBJ2-7
v_call: TRBV6-5
clone_size: many
cdr3_aa: CASSSTTDEQYF
cdr3_nt: TGTGCCAGCAGTTCCACGACGGACGAGCAGTACTTC

d_call: NA
j_call: TRBJ2-3
v_call: TRBV9
clone_size: many
cdr3_aa: CASSAANRRTDTQYF
cdr3_nt: TGTGCCAGCAGCGCTGCGAATCGACGCACAGATACGCAGTATTTT

d_call: TRBD2
j_call: TRBJ2-1
v_call: TRBV3-1
clone_size: many
cdr3_aa: CASSQDTWTSGYNEQFF
cdr3_nt: TGTGCCAGCAGCCAAGATACATGGACTAGCGGTTACAATGAGCAGTTCTTC

d_call: TRBD1
j_call: TRBJ2-1
v_call: TRBV5-1
clone_size: many
cdr3_aa: CASSPGTGSDNEQFF
cdr3_nt: TGCGCCAGCAGTCCCGGGACAGGGAGCGACAATGAGCAGTTCTTC

d_call: NA
j_call: TRBJ1-1
v_call: TRBV10-3
clone_size: medium-sized
cdr3_aa: CAISESGATRNTEAFF
cdr3_nt: TGTGCCATCAGTGAGTCGGGGGCGACTCGGAACACTGAAGCTTTCTTT

d_call: NA
j_call: TRBJ2-2
v_call: TRBV6-5
clone_size: many
cdr3_aa: CASSYSGITGELFF
cdr3_nt: TGTGCCAGCAGTTATTCCGGCATCACCGGGGAGCTGTTTTTT

d_call: NA
j_call: TRBJ2-3
v_call: TRBV9
clone_size: many
cdr3_aa: CASSPQVTDTQYF
cdr3_nt: TGTGCCAGCAGCCCTCAGGTGACAGATACGCAGTATTTT

d_call: TRBD2
j_call: TRBJ2-1
v_call: TRBV27
clone_size: few
cdr3_aa: CASSSWGLAGSRRSYNEQFF
cdr3_nt: TGTGCCAGCAGTTCCTGGGGGCTAGCGGGGTCCCGACGATCCTACAATGAGCAGTTCTTC

d_call: NA
j_call: TRBJ1-5
v_call: TRBV27
clone_size: medium-sized
cdr3_aa: CASSFIGQPQHF
cdr3_nt: TGTGCCAGCAGTTTTATAGGGCAGCCCCAGCATTTT

d_call: TRBD1
j_call: TRBJ2-7
v_call: TRBV10-1
clone_size: NA
cdr3_aa: CASSETGAFREQYF
cdr3_nt: TGCGCCAGCAGTGAGACAGGGGCATTCCGCGAGCAGTACTTC

d_call: TRBD1
j_call: TRBJ1-5
v_call: TRBV2
clone_size: many
cdr3_aa: CASRDRVSNQPQHF
cdr3_nt: TGTGCCAGCAGGGACAGGGTAAGCAATCAGCCCCAGCATTTT

d_call: NA
j_call: TRBJ2-1
v_call: TRBV7-2
clone_size: medium-sized
cdr3_aa: CASSLYPREQFF
cdr3_nt: TGTGCCAGCAGCTTATACCCCAGAGAGCAGTTCTTC